This T cell receptor (beta chain) was profiled in a study of shared clonotypes between healthy human individuals. Study as a whole: CD4 naive and memory got three plates each, CD8 naive two, CD8 memory one. General study results and limits: Several donors showed sharing of about 4.7% of naive CD4 clonotypes. Donors were few, which limited the genetic and exposure-history diversity represented. Generation probabilities were higher for clonotypes shared across all four sorted-subset donors than for unshared ones.

Some clones are missing from TCRdb's copy, which holds only in-frame ones; the method was immunoSEQ multiplex PCR. The repertoire includes roughly 2.5 million clones, 90% to 95% of them detected once, and roughly 0.14% sits in the top ten. The CDR3 runs 14 residues. Germline assignment: CDR1 SEHNR and CDR2 FQNEAQ (reference sequence). Between the trimmed V and J ends, which lost 2 bases and 0 bases, there was a span of 8 bases. A note on this clone: Its antigen remains unknown. Other DNA sequences in this sample translate to the same CDR3.

The rearrangement joins TRBV7-9 to TRBJ2-7; possibly TRBD1 or TRBD2 for D (5 bases each). The clonotype was recovered from a man between 18 and 35 years old in good health. Material: naive CD4+ T cells sorted from blood. Subset of the sample: CD45RA+ positively selected. CDR3: CASSLLGTSYEQYF. The CDR3 bases are TGTGCCAGCAGCTTACTCGGGACCTCCTACGAGCAGTACTTC.